The 3 T cell receptor beta chains listed next were all sequenced from one sample in a study of human T cells and chemical hapten exposure. MiXCR, run by TCRdb on the RACE reads, gives a single entry per CDR3 protein. The data hold 360,000 or so distinct CDR3 sequences, with around 6% observed a single time. Regarding time point: patch test 2, 6 weeks after DPC sensitization. Treatment denoted: therapeutic diphenylcyclopropenone sensitization with weekly scalp DPC. Specimen: whole blood, collected in connection with sensitization to the hapten diphenylcyclopropenone (DPC). These receptors were collected from a woman aged 18-29 years with alopecia areata. Some clones in this sample may be carry-over from other donors' samples.

The chain recombines TRBV7-2 with TRBJ2-1; 7 bases line up with TRBD2. The V gene's germline CDR1 is SGHTA and CDR2 FQGNSA. After removal of 1 base from V and 5 bases from J, the junction contained 5 bases not matched to a gene. There are 15 residues in the CDR3. The CDR3 sequence: CASSLGAGRDNEQFF. The CDR3 coding sequence is TGTGCCAGCAGCTTAGGAGCGGGGCGGGACAATGAGCAGTTCTTC.

The chain has TRBV5-5 and TRBJ1-3, with D possibly matching TRBD1 (6 bases). The germline V gene has CDR1 SGHKS and CDR2 YYEKEE (reference sequence). The length of the CDR3 is 15 residues. Trimming took 4 bases from V and 0 from J, leaving 11 bases between them. The CDR3, as DNA: TGTGCCAGCAGCCTACAGGGCATCTCTGGAAACACCATATATTTT. Residues: CASSLQGISGNTIYF. Full variable domain (rest looked up from reference TRBV5-5 and TRBJ1-3): DAGVTQSPTHLIKTRGQQVTLRCSPISGHKSVSWYQQVLGQGPQFIFQYYEKEERGRGNFPDRFSARQFPNYSSELNVNALLLGDSALYLCASSLQGISGNTIYFGEGSWLTVV.

This clonotype has a count of ten or more. The gene calls are TRBV4-2 and TRBJ2-5; possible D gene TRBD1, 5 bases. Deletions cut 0 bases from V and 0 bases from J, with 14 bases between. Germline V gives CDR1 LGHNA, CDR2 YNFKEQ. The CDR3 extends over 17 amino acids. The CDR3 coding sequence is TGTGCCAGCAGCCAAGATCTGCGGCAGGGTTACCAAGAGACCCAGTACTTC. Translating gives CASSQDLRQGYQETQYF.